The present T cell receptor (beta chain) was sequenced within a study of blood T cell repertoires in COVID-19. On the study more broadly: The origin of the acute and convalescent COVID-19 samples was the United States, Italy and Spain.

Cohort assignment relied on participant-reported clinical history. The authors' processing: Amplified reference gene primers provided the basis for estimating nucleated cell counts. The data were produced by immunoSEQ multiplex PCR, yet TCRdb's version contains in-frame clones alone and is incomplete. V and J calls and clone size come straight from that table; D and trimming were deduced from the DNA. The table has hundreds of thousands of clones, around 89% seen once. The sample comprised PBMCs or T cells enriched from blood (not recorded which). This receptor was taken from a man aged 25-40 years who had been exposed to COVID-19.

The CDR3 reads CASSQGWGLATDTQYF. The CDR3 DNA reads as TGCGCCAGCAGCCAAGGCTGGGGACTAGCTACAGATACGCAGTATTTT. This chain joins TRBV4-1 and TRBJ2-3, with 9 positions matching TRBD2. J was trimmed by 3 bases and V by 1 base; bases with no gene match: 5. This CDR3 has 16 amino acids. Germline CDR1 and CDR2: MGHRA and YSYEKL.